These 25 T cell receptor beta chains share one sample of origin, sequenced in a study of blood T cell repertoires in COVID-19. Some clones are missing from TCRdb's copy, which holds only in-frame ones; the method was immunoSEQ multiplex PCR. The table lists about 150,000 clones, 87% of them singletons. Sequencing was carried out using peripheral blood. All receptors derive from a man over 45 who had recovered from COVID-19.

This chain uses TRBV7-9 with TRBJ1-1, with 7 bases lining up with TRBD1. From germline, CDR1 is SEHNR and CDR2 FQNEAQ (reference sequence). After removal of 4 bases from V and 1 base from J, the junction contained 6 bases not matched to a gene. CDR3 size: 15 residues. The CDR3 here is CASSYWDRPNTEAFF. CDR3 DNA: TGTGCCAGCAGCTATTGGGACAGACCGAACACTGAAGCTTTCTTT.

This rearrangement joins TRBV19 to TRBJ2-7; TRBD1 is a possible D gene (5 bases). This CDR3 has 13 residues. Trimming shortened V by 2 bases and J by 6 bases, and 11 bases separated the two germline ends. CDR1 LNHDA and CDR2 SQIVND come from the germline V gene (reference sequence). CDR3 sequence: CASSINRGSEQYF. Here the CDR3 DNA reads TGTGCCAGTAGTATAAATAGGGGTAGCGAGCAGTACTTC.

The rearrangement uses TRBV10-2 and TRBJ1-2, with TRBD1 identical over 12 bases. Germline loops: CDR1 WSHSY, CDR2 SAAADI. CDR3 length: 16 amino acids. V shed 3 bases, J shed 8 bases, and the junction held 10 bases outside the gene matches. The CDR3 nucleotides are TGCGCCAGCAGTGATCCTCCGGGACAGGGGGCCGACGGCTACACCTTC. It is translated as CASSDPPGQGADGYTF.

The chain carries TRBV15 and TRBJ2-4; possible D gene TRBD1, 6 bases. This CDR3 is built from 20 residues. Deletions cut 4 bases from V and 0 bases from J, with 25 bases between. Per the germline V gene, CDR1 is LNHNV and CDR2 is YYDKDF (reference sequence). The CDR3 nucleotides are TGTGCCACCAGCACCTTTTATTCTGACAGGACCGAGAGAGCCAAAAACATTCAGTACTTC. As protein: CATSTFYSDRTERAKNIQYF.

In its sample, this clone ranks as large. The J gene is TRBJ2-5, the V gene TRBV7-2; TRBD1 matches 10 bases. J was trimmed by 4 bases and V by 5 bases; bases with no gene match: 13. This CDR3 is built from 17 residues. CDR1 and CDR2 from the germline V gene are SGHTA and FQGNSA. CDR3 nucleotide sequence: TGTGCCAGCAGCGCCCGTGCGGGACAGGGGTTTGGAGAGACCCAGTACTTC. Its protein product is CASSARAGQGFGETQYF.

This rearrangement joins TRBV9 to TRBJ2-3, with TRBD1 as a possible D gene (6 bases). Germline CDR1 and CDR2: SGDLS and YYNGEE. V shed 0 bases and J shed 6 bases, with 17 bases lying between them. The CDR3 runs 16 residues. The CDR3 DNA sequence: TGTGCCAGCAGCGTAGAGGGGGTCCTAGGGGTGGATACGCAGTATTTT. Translation: CASSVEGVLGVDTQYF.

J is TRBJ2-5 and V is TRBV5-4; 7 bases are a match to TRBD1. Germline lookup yields CDR1 SGHNT and CDR2 YYREEE (reference sequence). Trimming cost V 4 bases and J 2 bases; bases outside gene matches: 5. The CDR3 spans 14 residues. The CDR3 spells CASSAGTEQETQYF. The CDR3 coding sequence is TGTGCCAGCAGCGCCGGGACAGAACAAGAGACCCAGTACTTC.

This chain joins TRBV5-1 and TRBJ1-1, with TRBD1 matching over 12 bases. Losses at the gene ends were 4 bases for V and 1 base for J; bases not matched to a gene: 5. Germline V gene lookup returns CDR1 SGHRS and CDR2 YFSETQ. The CDR3 is 16 residues long. In nucleotides, the CDR3 is TGCGCCAGCAGCCACGGGACAGGGGGCTCGAACACTGAAGCTTTCTTT. It is translated as CASSHGTGGSNTEAFF. The variable domain in full, completed from reference TRBV5-1 and TRBJ1-1, reads KAGVTQTPRYLIKTRGQQVTLSCSPISGHRSVSWYQQTPGQGLQFLFEYFSETQRNKGNFPGRFSGRQFSNSRSEMNVSTLELGDSALYLCASSHGTGGSNTEAFFGQGTRLTVV.

The chain has TRBV5-8 and TRBJ1-1, with D perhaps TRBD1 (5 bases). Germline CDR1 reads SGHTS; CDR2 reads YDEGEE. CDR3 length equals 11 residues. Trimming left V 4 bases short and J 7 bases short, with 8 bases between. This CDR3 reads CASSGAYEAFF. The DNA of the CDR3 is TGTGCCAGCAGCGGGGCCTATGAAGCTTTCTTT.

This clone was recorded a few times. The V and J genes are TRBV9 and TRBJ2-5, with TRBD1 matching over 8 bases. The V gene's germline CDR1 is SGDLS and CDR2 YYNGEE. The junction had 3 bases not matched to a gene; V was cut back by 0 bases and J by 2 bases. The CDR3 spans 15 residues. The CDR3 DNA is TGTGCCAGCAGCGTAGCAGGGGGCCTACAAGAGACCCAGTACTTC. The encoded protein is CASSVAGGLQETQYF.

The chain joins TRBV5-3 to TRBJ2-1; 11 positions agree with TRBD1. TRBV5-3 belongs to the ORF category, with a function that is uncertain. V gave up 2 bases and J gave up 6 bases; unmatched junction bases: 4. CDR3 length: 15 amino acids. The CDR3 reads CARSFTGTGGNEQFF. In DNA, the CDR3 is TGTGCCAGAAGCTTCACCGGGACAGGGGGCAATGAGCAGTTCTTC.

In this sample, this clone turned up a few times. This chain links TRBV4-1 with TRBJ1-2, with D unresolved. CDR3 length: 14 residues. V shed 0 bases and J shed 1 base, with 6 bases lying between them. CDR1 and CDR2 (germline): MGHRA, YSYEKL. CDR3 nucleotides: TGCGCCAGCAGCCAAGATTACTATAACTATGGCTACACCTTC. As protein: CASSQDYYNYGYTF.

The chain has TRBV6-2 or TRBV6-3 and TRBJ2-5; no definite D call. The CDR3 runs to 12 residues. Germline loops: CDR1 MNHEY, CDR2 SVGEGT. V gave up 3 bases and J gave up 2 bases, with 4 bases separating them. CDR3 amino acids: CASSYRQETQYF. CDR3 in DNA: TGTGCCAGCAGTTATAGACAAGAGACCCAGTACTTC.

This clone was counted once. The CDR3 DNA reads as TGTGCCAGCAGCCTCGGACAGCGTACCTACGAGCAGTACTTC. This translates into CASSLGQRTYEQYF. V and J are TRBV9 and TRBJ2-7; TRBD1 is a possible D gene (6 bases). This CDR3 comprises 14 residues. Germline-derived CDR1 and CDR2 are SGDLS and YYNGEE. V lost 4 bases to trimming and J lost 2 bases, with 13 bases between them.

The V call is TRBV27, the J call TRBJ2-1; 8 nucleotides match TRBD2. The trim removed 2 bases at V and 9 bases at J, leaving 6 bases unmatched. The germline V gene has CDR1 MNHEY and CDR2 SMNVEV (reference sequence). The CDR3 covers 14 residues. The CDR3 nucleotides read TGTGCCAGCAGTTTACTTACTAGCGGCGTTGAGCAGTTCTTC. The encoded protein is CASSLLTSGVEQFF.

The chain employs TRBV27 and TRBJ2-7, with TRBD1 matching over 9 bases. Per the germline V gene, CDR1 is MNHEY and CDR2 is SMNVEV (reference sequence). The CDR3 consists of 14 residues. After removal of 2 bases from V and 3 bases from J, the junction contained 2 bases not matched to a gene. The CDR3 DNA sequence: TGTGCCAGCAGTTTAGGACAGGGGTACTACGAGCAGTACTTC. Its translation is CASSLGQGYYEQYF.

This chain joins TRBV7-9 and TRBJ2-2; unclear D gene. The CDR3 sequence is 11 residues long. V was clipped by 2 bases and J by 11 bases, with 6 bases between them. Germline V lookup: CDR1 SEHNR, CDR2 FQNEAQ (reference sequence). CDR3 in DNA: TGTGCCAGCAGCTTACAGGTTGAGCTGTTTTTT. Translation: CASSLQVELFF.

The V gene is TRBV11-3, the J gene TRBJ2-5; no firm D call. V dropped 1 base and J dropped 2 bases, with 8 bases sitting between them. The CDR3 is made up of 14 amino acids. Germline CDR1 and CDR2: SGHNT and YENEEA. The CDR3 DNA is TGTGCCAGCAGCTTAGCCCGCGGTCAAGAGACCCAGTACTTC. Translation gives CASSLARGQETQYF.

The chain employs TRBV15 and TRBJ1-4; maybe TRBD1 (5 bases). The CDR3 is 16 residues long. V dropped 1 base and J dropped 7 bases, with 16 bases sitting between them. In germline, CDR1 is LNHNV, CDR2 YYDKDF (reference sequence). CDR3 sequence reads: CATSRAWGGVSEKLFF. CDR3 nucleotides: TGTGCCACCAGCAGAGCGTGGGGGGGGGTCAGTGAAAAACTGTTTTTT.

The chain has TRBV12-5 and TRBJ2-1; 7 bases match TRBD1. Looked up from germline, CDR1 is LGHNT and CDR2 is FRNRAP. This CDR3 contains 16 residues. J was trimmed by 12 bases and V by 1 base; bases with no gene match: 15. The CDR3 nucleotides read TGTGCTAGTGGTTTGGCCCCCGGGACAGTCTATGATGGGCAGTTCTTC. This gives the protein CASGLAPGTVYDGQFF. Full variable domain (outside the CDR3, taken from reference TRBV12-5 and TRBJ2-1): DARVTQTPRHKVTEMGQEVTMRCQPILGHNTVFWYRQTMMQGLELLAYFRNRAPLDDSGMPKDRFSAEMPDATLATLKIQPSEPRDSAVYFCASGLAPGTVYDGQFFGPGTRLTVL.

The chain uses TRBV5-4 and TRBJ2-2; 7 nucleotides agree with TRBD2. There are 15 residues in the CDR3. V shed 3 bases, J shed 2 bases, and the junction held 4 bases outside the gene matches. Germline values: CDR1 SGHNT, CDR2 YYREEE (reference sequence). The CDR3 here is CASSWEGSNTGELFF. Written as DNA, the CDR3 is TGTGCCAGCAGCTGGGAGGGGTCTAACACCGGGGAGCTGTTTTTT.

This clone is a singleton in its sample. The chain employs TRBV12-3 or TRBV12-4 and TRBJ2-1; no definite D call. The CDR3 sequence is 12 residues long. V lost 3 bases and J lost 8, with 8 bases in between. The CDR3, as DNA: TGTGCCAGCAGTTTCACTGCCTATGAGCAGTTCTTC. Translating gives CASSFTAYEQFF.

The CDR3 reads CASSPNPSDTEAFF. CDR3 nucleotide sequence: TGTGCCAGCTCACCGAATCCCTCGGACACTGAAGCTTTCTTT. The chain has TRBV18 and TRBJ1-1; D is undetermined. V shed 3 bases and J shed 3 bases, with 11 bases lying between them. Germline V gives CDR1 KGHSH, CDR2 LQKENI. This CDR3 comprises 14 residues.

The genes are TRBV6-4 and TRBJ1-6; D not certain. Trimming shortened V by 4 bases and J by 9 bases, and 19 bases separated the two germline ends. Germline values: CDR1 MRHNA, CDR2 SNTAGT. The CDR3 consists of 16 residues. As DNA, the CDR3 is TGTGCCAGCAGTGCCACCTGGGGAGGGTCGCGTTCACCCCTCCACTTT. Amino acid sequence: CASSATWGGSRSPLHF.

The V call is TRBV4-3, the J call TRBJ2-2, with TRBD1 matching 7 bases. The CDR3 has 15 amino acids. From germline, CDR1 is LGHNA and CDR2 YSLEER. Germline trimming cut 0 bases from V and 6 bases from J; bases unmatched to any gene: 4. The CDR3 nucleotides read TGCGCCAGCAGCCAAGAGTCAGGGGGAGCCGGGGAGCTGTTTTTT. It specifies CASSQESGGAGELFF.